This T cell receptor (beta chain) was identified in a study of shared clonotypes between healthy human individuals. Each donor was a Caucasian adult residing in Nashville, Tennessee. Using immunoSEQ multiplex PCR, the repertoire was profiled, and TCRdb retains in-frame clones only, with some absent. The table has roughly 2.2 million clones, roughly 90% seen once. The CDR3 runs 14 residues. V shed 6 bases and J shed 10 bases, with 19 bases lying between them. The V gene's germline CDR1 is MDHEN and CDR2 SYDVKM. The chain uses TRBV28 and TRBJ2-4; the D is unclear. The specimen sequenced was naive CD4+ T cells from PBMCs. The subset denotes: CD45RA+ positively selected. The TCR was taken from a man in his late teens or twenties in good health. Some clones in this sample may be carry-over from other donors' samples. CDR3 loop: CASRTPSLPIIQYF. The CDR3, as DNA: TGTGCCAGCAGAACACCAAGTTTACCTATAATTCAGTACTTC.